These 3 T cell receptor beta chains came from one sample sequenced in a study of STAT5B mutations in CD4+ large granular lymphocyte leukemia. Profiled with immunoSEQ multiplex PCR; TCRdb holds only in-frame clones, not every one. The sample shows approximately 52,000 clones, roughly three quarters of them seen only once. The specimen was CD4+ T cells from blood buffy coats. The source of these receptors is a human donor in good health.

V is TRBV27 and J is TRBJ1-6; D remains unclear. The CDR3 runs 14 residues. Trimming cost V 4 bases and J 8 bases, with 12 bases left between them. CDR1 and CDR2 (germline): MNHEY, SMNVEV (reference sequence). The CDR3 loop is CASSSGDGDSPLHF. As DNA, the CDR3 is TGTGCCAGCAGTTCGGGCGACGGGGATTCACCCCTCCACTTT.

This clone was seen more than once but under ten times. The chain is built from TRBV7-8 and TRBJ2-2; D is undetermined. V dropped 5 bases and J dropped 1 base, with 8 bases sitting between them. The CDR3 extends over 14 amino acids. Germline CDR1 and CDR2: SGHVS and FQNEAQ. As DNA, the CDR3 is TGTGCCAGCAGCCCCTCAGTGAACACCGGGGAGCTGTTTTTT. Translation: CASSPSVNTGELFF.

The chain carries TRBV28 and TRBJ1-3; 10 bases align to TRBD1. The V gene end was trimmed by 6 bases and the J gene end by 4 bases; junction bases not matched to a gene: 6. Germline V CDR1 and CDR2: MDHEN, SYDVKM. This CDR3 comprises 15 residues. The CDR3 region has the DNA TGTGCCAGCAGCTCTTCGGGACAGGGGGGAAACACCATATATTTT. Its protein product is CASSSSGQGGNTIYF.